The 23 T cell receptor beta chains below were found in one sample sequenced in a study of shared clonotypes between healthy human individuals. Method: immunoSEQ multiplex PCR; TCRdb's copy keeps in-frame clones and lacks some. The sample records under 550,000 clones, almost 97% being singletons. Sequenced: naive CD4+ T cells sorted from blood. Subset described: CD45RA+ positively selected. These receptors all stem from a woman aged 30 to 39 in good health.

A word on this clone: Distinct nucleotide sequences in the sample also encode this CDR3. The gene calls are TRBV6-6 and TRBJ1-1; D not certain. The V gene's germline CDR1 is MNHNY and CDR2 SVGAGI (reference sequence). The CDR3 spans 11 residues. Trimming left V 6 bases short and J 5 bases short, with 7 bases between. CDR3 sequence: CASSPDTEAFF. The CDR3 DNA reads as TGTGCCAGCAGCCCGGATACTGAAGCTTTCTTT.

CDR3 amino acids: CASSTNRQVTQYF. CDR3 sequence (DNA): TGTGCCAGCAGCACAAACAGACAGGTGACCCAGTACTTC. The chain combines TRBV21-1 with TRBJ2-5; TRBD1, the table's D call, was not compared with the DNA. TRBV21-1 is listed as a pseudogene. The CDR3 spans 13 residues.

The J gene is TRBJ2-5, the V gene TRBV28; TRBD2 matches 8 bases. The DNA end is more similar to TRBJ2-7, so the J call may be wrong. Germline V gene lookup returns CDR1 MDHEN and CDR2 SYDVKM. The CDR3 covers 14 residues. CDR3 nucleotides: TGTGCCAGCAGTCGGACTAGCCGGCGTTTCGAGCAGTACTTC. As protein: CASSRTSRRFEQYF.

The J gene is TRBJ2-7, the V gene TRBV27; D is perhaps TRBD1 (6 bases). The germline CDR1 and CDR2 sequences are MNHEY and SMNVEV (reference sequence). This CDR3 comprises 15 residues. Trimming left V 4 bases short and J 3 bases short, with 16 bases between. DNA for the CDR3: TGTGCCAGCAGTTCCCACGGGACATCCGACTACGAGCAGTACTTC. Its protein is CASSSHGTSDYEQYF.

This clone occurred once. This rearrangement joins TRBV2 to TRBJ1-1, with a possible D match to TRBD1 (5 bases). The V end was cut by 8 bases, the J end by 5 bases, with 12 bases between. The CDR3 consists of 12 residues. Germline loops: CDR1 SNHLY, CDR2 FYNNEI. The DNA for the CDR3 is TGTGCCAGCGGACAAGGCAGGACTGAAGCTTTCTTT. Protein product: CASGQGRTEAFF.

The chain uses TRBV5-1 and TRBJ2-7; D perhaps matches TRBD1 (6 bases). Trimming took off 4 bases at V and 2 bases at J, with 22 bases between the two ends. CDR3 size: 17 residues. The V gene's germline CDR1 is SGHRS and CDR2 YFSETQ. CDR3 sequence (DNA): TGCGCCAGCAGCGCGGCAAACAGGGAAAAGAGAACCTACGAGCAGTACTTC. This encodes CASSAANREKRTYEQYF.

The chain couples TRBV6-5 to TRBJ2-3, with D uncertain. V lost 0 bases, J lost 3 bases, and 13 bases lay in between. CDR1 is MNHEY and CDR2 is SVGAGI in the germline V gene. CDR3 size: 16 residues. In nucleotides, the CDR3 is TGTGCCAGCAGTTACTCCCCTCCGGGTGTGACAGATACGCAGTATTTT. Residues: CASSYSPPGVTDTQYF.

The J gene is TRBJ2-5, the V gene TRBV5-6; D is perhaps TRBD2 (6 bases). With 5 bases removed from V and 1 base from J, the gap between germline ends came to 15 bases. The CDR3 totals 15 residues. Germline V lookup: CDR1 SGHDT, CDR2 YYEEEE. The CDR3 nucleotides are TGTGCCAGCAGGGAGCTTCAAGCGGGCCAAGAGACCCAGTACTTC. Amino acids: CASRELQAGQETQYF.

The rearrangement joins TRBV10-1 to TRBJ2-1; maybe TRBD2 (6 bases). CDR3 length: 16 residues. Trimming shortened V by 0 bases and J by 2 bases, and 11 bases separated the two germline ends. Germline lookup yields CDR1 WNHNN and CDR2 SYGVQD (reference sequence). CDR3 sequence: CASSESTEGTYNEQFF. In DNA form, the CDR3 reads TGCGCCAGCAGTGAGTCCACGGAGGGGACCTACAATGAGCAGTTCTTC.

The chain is built from TRBV4-1 and TRBJ2-5; TRBD2 aligns across 7 bases. Per the germline V gene, CDR1 is MGHRA and CDR2 is YSYEKL. The CDR3 sequence is 18 residues long. The V segment lost 1 base and the J segment 6 bases; nucleotides outside the gene matches: 17. The CDR3 here is CASSQGLARGRAGKTQYF. As DNA, the CDR3 is TGCGCCAGCAGCCAAGGATTAGCGAGAGGGAGGGCCGGAAAGACCCAGTACTTC.

As regards this clone: The sample holds other DNA sequences that translate to the same CDR3. This chain links TRBV18 with TRBJ1-1; the D gene is possibly TRBD1 (6 bases). This CDR3 has 13 amino acids. Trimming shortened V by 3 bases and J by 3 bases, and 8 bases separated the two germline ends. Germline CDR1 is KGHSH and CDR2 is LQKENI. CDR3 nucleotides: TGTGCCAGCTCACCGAAGGGGGACACTGAAGCTTTCTTT. This translates into CASSPKGDTEAFF.

As regards this clone: At the DNA level, this CDR3 is encoded by other sequences in the same sample as well. The chain couples TRBV7-9 to TRBJ2-2; 8 nucleotides line up with TRBD1. The CDR3 is made up of 16 amino acids. V lost 1 base, J lost 2 bases, and 3 bases stayed unmatched. CDR1 SEHNR and CDR2 FQNEAQ come from the germline V gene (reference sequence). This CDR3 reads CASSLVGTGNTGELFF. For the CDR3, the DNA is TGTGCCAGCAGCTTAGTAGGGACAGGTAACACCGGGGAGCTGTTTTTT.

The chain combines TRBV7-6 with TRBJ2-1; TRBD2 agrees at 11 bases. J gave up 4 bases and V 1 base, and 3 bases lay outside the gene matches. The germline V gene has CDR1 SGHVS and CDR2 FNYEAQ. The CDR3 loop spans 16 amino acids. The CDR3 bases are TGTGCCAGCAGCTTAGGTGGACTAGCGGGTTACAATGAGCAGTTCTTC. It specifies CASSLGGLAGYNEQFF.

The CDR3 nucleotides are TGTGCCAGCAGGCCAGGGGCGCCGGGAGGCTATGGCTACACCTTC. This codes for CASRPGAPGGYGYTF. The V and J genes are TRBV7-9 and TRBJ1-2; tentatively, D is TRBD1 (6 bases). V dropped 6 bases and J dropped 4 bases, with 18 bases sitting between them. The germline V gene has CDR1 SEHNR and CDR2 FQNEAQ (reference sequence). This CDR3 region has 15 residues.

This sequence joins TRBV13 and TRBJ2-7; D possibly uses TRBD1 or TRBD2 (7 bases each). The CDR3 has 17 amino acids. The germline V and J ends were trimmed by 5 bases and 0 bases, with 20 bases remaining between them. Germline V gene data show CDR1 as PRHDT and CDR2 as FYEKMQ (reference sequence). CDR3 nucleotide sequence: TGTGCCAGCAGCCGGATCAGGGGGGGGCCTAGCTCCTACGAGCAGTACTTC. Amino acids: CASSRIRGGPSSYEQYF.

The V call is TRBV5-6, the J call TRBJ2-7; D may be TRBD1 (6 bases). V was pared by 4 bases and J by 6 bases, with 14 bases between. The CDR3 runs to 13 residues. In germline, CDR1 is SGHDT, CDR2 YYEEEE. CDR3 region: CASSHRQVREQYF. The CDR3 nucleotides read TGTGCCAGCAGCCATAGACAGGTCCGCGAGCAGTACTTC.

This chain connects TRBV5-4 to TRBJ1-2; D may be TRBD1 (5 bases). Germline V CDR1 and CDR2: SGHNT, YYREEE (reference sequence). This CDR3 contains 15 residues. V gave up 2 bases and J gave up 0 bases, with 11 bases separating them. The DNA for the CDR3 is TGTGCCAGCAGCTTTCCGGGGGAAGCTAACTATGGCTACACCTTC. It is translated as CASSFPGEANYGYTF.

The chain employs TRBV7-9 and TRBJ2-1, with a weak D call TRBD1 (6 bases). Looked up from germline, CDR1 is SEHNR and CDR2 is FQNEAQ (reference sequence). The CDR3 length is 14 residues. V lost 5 bases, J lost 5 bases, and 13 bases lay in between. Here the CDR3 reads CASSTTGLDNEQFF. In nucleotides, the CDR3 is TGTGCCAGCAGCACCACAGGGTTAGACAATGAGCAGTTCTTC.

The chain uses TRBV28 and TRBJ2-3, with 9 bases aligning to TRBD2. This CDR3 is 17 amino acids long. The V and J ends lost 3 bases and 4 bases, in that order; junction bases with no gene match: 11. Germline V gene sequence: CDR1 MDHEN, CDR2 SYDVKM. Written as DNA, the CDR3 is TGTGCCAGCAGTTTTGGCGCCTTAGCGGGAGCCCCAGATACGCAGTATTTT. The encoded protein is CASSFGALAGAPDTQYF.

The chain carries TRBV12-2 and TRBJ1-5. TRBV12-2 constitutes a pseudogene. The CDR3 covers 18 residues. CDR3 loop: CASRLAFGFGGWNQPQHF. The CDR3 DNA follows: TGTGCAAGTCGCTTAGCGTTCGGGTTTGGTGGATGGAATCAGCCCCAGCATTTT.

The chain is built from TRBV19 and TRBJ1-1; 7 nucleotides align to TRBD1. The ends lost 7 bases at V and 1 base at J; junction bases unmatched: 6. The CDR3 is 14 amino acids. Looked up from germline, CDR1 is LNHDA and CDR2 is SQIVND (reference sequence). Here the CDR3 DNA reads TGTGCCAGTACCCGACAGGGTAGGAACACTGAAGCTTTCTTT. Encoded protein: CASTRQGRNTEAFF.

The chain combines TRBV7-9 with TRBJ1-4; D remains unclear. The CDR3 loop spans 12 amino acids. Germline CDR1 is SEHNR and CDR2 is FQNEAQ (reference sequence). V was clipped by 6 bases and J by 8 bases, with 10 bases between them. The CDR3 spells CASREEGEKLFF. CDR3 DNA: TGTGCCAGCAGGGAAGAGGGCGAAAAACTGTTTTTT.

V is TRBV11-2 and J is TRBJ2-1; 13 bases match TRBD2. Germline V lookup: CDR1 SGHAT, CDR2 FQNNGV. The CDR3 loop spans 15 amino acids. V lost 5 bases and J lost 9; bases outside the gene matches: 7. The CDR3 protein is CASSIGLAGEGEQFF. The CDR3 DNA follows: TGTGCCAGCAGCATCGGACTAGCGGGAGAGGGTGAGCAGTTCTTC.